This T cell receptor beta chain was sequenced for a study of PD-1 blockade in classical Hodgkin lymphoma. Study results and caveats: As was reported, newly diagnosed patients showed lower baseline TCR diversity than healthy donors did. Complete responders matched newly diagnosed patients in baseline diversity.

Documented time point: cycle 4 day 1 (C4D1), after about 6 weeks of nivolumab. Each patient relapsed following autologous stem cell transplantation, and prior brentuximab vedotin exposure differed. TCRdb's table, derived via immunoSEQ multiplex PCR, lists solely in-frame clones and lacks some. This table holds around 25,000 clones, under 75% found once. This CDR3 has 16 residues. Germline CDR1 reads MNHEY; CDR2 reads SMNVEV (reference sequence). Trimming at V came to 0 bases and at J to 3 bases, leaving 4 bases not matched to a gene. As for this clone: Its antigen is currently unknown.

This specimen was peripheral blood mononuclear cells (PBMCs), taken before the fourth cycle of nivolumab. This rearrangement joins TRBV27 to TRBJ2-2, with 7 bases that match TRBD2. This clonotype was sampled from a human donor with classical Hodgkin lymphoma. The CDR3 spells CASSLSPGRDTGELFF. The CDR3 region has the DNA TGTGCCAGCAGTTTATCCCCAGGGAGGGACACCGGGGAGCTGTTTTTT.